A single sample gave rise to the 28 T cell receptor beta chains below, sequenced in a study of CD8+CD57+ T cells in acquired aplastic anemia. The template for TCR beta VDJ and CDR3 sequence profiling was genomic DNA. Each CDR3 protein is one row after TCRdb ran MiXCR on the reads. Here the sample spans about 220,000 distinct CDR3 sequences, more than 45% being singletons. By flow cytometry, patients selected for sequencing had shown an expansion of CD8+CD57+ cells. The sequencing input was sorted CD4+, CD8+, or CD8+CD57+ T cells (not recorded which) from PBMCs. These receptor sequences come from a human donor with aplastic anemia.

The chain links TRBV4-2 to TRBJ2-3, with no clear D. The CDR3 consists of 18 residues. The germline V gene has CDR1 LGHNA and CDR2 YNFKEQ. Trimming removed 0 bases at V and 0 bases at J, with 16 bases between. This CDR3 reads CASSQDFRTFGSTDTQYF. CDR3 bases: TGTGCCAGCAGCCAAGATTTCAGAACCTTCGGAAGCACAGATACGCAGTATTTT.

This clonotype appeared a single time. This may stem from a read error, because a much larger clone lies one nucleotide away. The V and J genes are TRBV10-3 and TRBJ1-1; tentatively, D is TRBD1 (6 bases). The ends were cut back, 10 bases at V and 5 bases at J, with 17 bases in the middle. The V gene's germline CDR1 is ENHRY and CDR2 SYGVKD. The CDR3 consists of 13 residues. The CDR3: CASGTHGTTEAFF. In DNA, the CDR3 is TGTGCCAGCGGGACACACGGGACGACTGAAGCTTTCTTT.

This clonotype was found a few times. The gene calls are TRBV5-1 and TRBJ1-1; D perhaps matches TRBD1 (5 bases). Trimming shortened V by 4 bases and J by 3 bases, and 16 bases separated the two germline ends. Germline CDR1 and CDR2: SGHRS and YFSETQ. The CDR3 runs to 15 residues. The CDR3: CASSTGPREDTEAFF. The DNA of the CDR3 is TGCGCCAGCAGCACAGGACCCAGGGAGGACACTGAAGCTTTCTTT.

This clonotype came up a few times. The CDR3 DNA reads TGTGCCACCAGCAGAGGGTCCTCCTGGACAGGGGAAGAGACCCAGTACTTC. It is translated as CATSRGSSWTGEETQYF. The chain combines TRBV15 with TRBJ2-5, with 9 bases aligning to TRBD1. V shed 1 base and J 3 bases; nucleotides not matched to a gene: 9. Per the germline V gene, CDR1 is LNHNV and CDR2 is YYDKDF (reference sequence). The CDR3 runs 17 residues.

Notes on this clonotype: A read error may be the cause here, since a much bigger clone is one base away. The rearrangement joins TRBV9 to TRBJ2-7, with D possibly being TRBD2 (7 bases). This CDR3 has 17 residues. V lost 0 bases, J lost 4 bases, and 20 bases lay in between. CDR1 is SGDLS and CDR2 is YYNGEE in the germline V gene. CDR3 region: CASSVAGGAGRGYEQYF. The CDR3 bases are TGTGCCAGCAGCGTAGCAGGCGGGGCGGGGAGGGGGTACGAGCAGTACTTC.

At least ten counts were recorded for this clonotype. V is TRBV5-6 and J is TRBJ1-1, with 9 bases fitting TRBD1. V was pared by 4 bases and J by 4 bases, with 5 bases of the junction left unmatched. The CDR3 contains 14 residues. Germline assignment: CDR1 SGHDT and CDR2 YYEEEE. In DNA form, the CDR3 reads TGTGCCAGCAGCCGGGACAGGGATGCCACTGAAGCTTTCTTT. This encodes CASSRDRDATEAFF.

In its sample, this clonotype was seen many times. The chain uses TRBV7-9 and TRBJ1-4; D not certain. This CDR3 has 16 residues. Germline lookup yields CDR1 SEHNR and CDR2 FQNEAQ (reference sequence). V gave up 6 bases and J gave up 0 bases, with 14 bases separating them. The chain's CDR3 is CASRSTRRTTNEKLFF. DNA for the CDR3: TGTGCCAGCAGAAGCACCCGGCGGACAACTAATGAAAAACTGTTTTTT.

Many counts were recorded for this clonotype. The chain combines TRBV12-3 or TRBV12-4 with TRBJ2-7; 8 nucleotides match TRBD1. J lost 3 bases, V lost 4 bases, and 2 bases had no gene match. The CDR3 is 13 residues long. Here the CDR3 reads CASSYRGDYEQYF. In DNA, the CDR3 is TGTGCCAGCAGTTACAGGGGGGACTACGAGCAGTACTTC.

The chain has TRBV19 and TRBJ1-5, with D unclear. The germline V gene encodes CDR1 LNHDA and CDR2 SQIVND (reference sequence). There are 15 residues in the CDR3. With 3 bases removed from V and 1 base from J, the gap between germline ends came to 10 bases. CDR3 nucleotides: TGTGCCAGTAGTATGCGGTGGGAGAGCAATCAGCCCCAGCATTTT. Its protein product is CASSMRWESNQPQHF.

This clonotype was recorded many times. This CDR3 is CASSVGRPWDEQFF. The CDR3 region has the DNA TGTGCCAGCAGCGTAGGTAGGCCGTGGGATGAGCAGTTCTTC. The chain has TRBV9 and TRBJ2-1; D remains ambiguous. The germline V and J ends were trimmed by 0 bases and 8 bases, with 12 bases remaining between them. Germline values: CDR1 SGDLS, CDR2 YYNGEE. The CDR3 length is 14 residues.

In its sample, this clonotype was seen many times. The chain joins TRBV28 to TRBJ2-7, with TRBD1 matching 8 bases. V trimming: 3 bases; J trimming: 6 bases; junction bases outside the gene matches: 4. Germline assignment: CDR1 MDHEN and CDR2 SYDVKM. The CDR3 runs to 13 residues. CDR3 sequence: CASSFRTGPEQYF. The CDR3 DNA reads TGTGCCAGCAGTTTTCGGACAGGGCCCGAGCAGTACTTC.

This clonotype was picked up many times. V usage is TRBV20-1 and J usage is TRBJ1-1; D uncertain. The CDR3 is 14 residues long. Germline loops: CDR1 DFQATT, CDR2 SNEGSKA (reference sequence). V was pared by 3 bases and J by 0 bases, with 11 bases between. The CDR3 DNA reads TGCAGTGCTAGGCCACCCACCATGAACACTGAAGCTTTCTTT. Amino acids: CSARPPTMNTEAFF.

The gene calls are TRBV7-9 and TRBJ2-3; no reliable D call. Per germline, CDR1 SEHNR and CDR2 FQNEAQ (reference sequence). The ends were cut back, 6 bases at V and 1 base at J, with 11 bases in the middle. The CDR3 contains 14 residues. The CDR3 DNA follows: TGTGCCAGCAGTACGAAGTTTGGCACAGATACGCAGTATTTT. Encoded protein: CASSTKFGTDTQYF.

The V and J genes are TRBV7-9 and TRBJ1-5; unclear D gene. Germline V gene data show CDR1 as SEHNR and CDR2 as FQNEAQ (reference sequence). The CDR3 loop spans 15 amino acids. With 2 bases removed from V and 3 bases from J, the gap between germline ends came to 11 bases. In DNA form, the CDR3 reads TGTGCCAGCAGCTTACCCGGCAGCTACAATCAGCCCCAGCATTTT. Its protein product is CASSLPGSYNQPQHF.

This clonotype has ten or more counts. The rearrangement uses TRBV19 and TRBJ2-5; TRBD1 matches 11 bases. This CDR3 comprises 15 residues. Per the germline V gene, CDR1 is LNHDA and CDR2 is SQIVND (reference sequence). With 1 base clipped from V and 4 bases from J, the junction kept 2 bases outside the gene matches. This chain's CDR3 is CASSIGTGGAETQYF. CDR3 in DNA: TGTGCCAGTAGTATAGGGACAGGGGGCGCAGAGACCCAGTACTTC.

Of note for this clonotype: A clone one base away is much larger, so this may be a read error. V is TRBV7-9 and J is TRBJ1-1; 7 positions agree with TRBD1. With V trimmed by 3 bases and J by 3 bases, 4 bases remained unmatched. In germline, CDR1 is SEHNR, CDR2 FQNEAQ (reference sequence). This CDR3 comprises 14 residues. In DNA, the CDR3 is TGTGCCAGCAGCTTGAGGGGGCTTGACACTGAAGCTTTCTTT. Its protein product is CASSLRGLDTEAFF.

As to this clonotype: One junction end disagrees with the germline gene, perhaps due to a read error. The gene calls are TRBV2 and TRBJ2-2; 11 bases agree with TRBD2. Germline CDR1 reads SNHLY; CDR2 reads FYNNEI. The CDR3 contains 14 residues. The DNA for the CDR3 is TGTGCCAGCAGTGATAGCGGGGGGGCAGGGGGGCTGTTTTTT. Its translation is CASSDSGGAGGLFF.

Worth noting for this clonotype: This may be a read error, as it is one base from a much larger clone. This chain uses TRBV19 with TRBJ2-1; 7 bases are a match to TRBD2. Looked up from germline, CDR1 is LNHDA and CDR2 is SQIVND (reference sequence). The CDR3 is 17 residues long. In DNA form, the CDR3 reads TGTGCCAGTAGTCCCCTTCTAGCGGATAGCTCCTACAATGAGCAGATCTTC. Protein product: CASSPLLADSSYNEQIF.

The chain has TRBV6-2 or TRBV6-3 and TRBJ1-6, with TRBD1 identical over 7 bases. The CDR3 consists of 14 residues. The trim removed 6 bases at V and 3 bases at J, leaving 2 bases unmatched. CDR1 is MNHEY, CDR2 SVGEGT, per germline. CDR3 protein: CASRRDSYNSPLHF. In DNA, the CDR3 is TGTGCCAGCAGACGGGACAGCTATAATTCACCCCTCCACTTT.

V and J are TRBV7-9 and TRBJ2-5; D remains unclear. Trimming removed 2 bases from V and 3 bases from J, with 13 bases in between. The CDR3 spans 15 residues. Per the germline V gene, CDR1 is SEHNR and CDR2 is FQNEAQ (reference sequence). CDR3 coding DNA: TGTGCCAGCAGCTTAAACGCTGGGCAGAAAGAGACCCAGTACTTC. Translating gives CASSLNAGQKETQYF.

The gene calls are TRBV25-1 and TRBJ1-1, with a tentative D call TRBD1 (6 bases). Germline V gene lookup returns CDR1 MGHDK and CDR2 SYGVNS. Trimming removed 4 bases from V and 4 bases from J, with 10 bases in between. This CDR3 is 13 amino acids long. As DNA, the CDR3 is TGTGCCAGCAGTGCAAACAGGGTCACTGAAGCTTTCTTT. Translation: CASSANRVTEAFF.

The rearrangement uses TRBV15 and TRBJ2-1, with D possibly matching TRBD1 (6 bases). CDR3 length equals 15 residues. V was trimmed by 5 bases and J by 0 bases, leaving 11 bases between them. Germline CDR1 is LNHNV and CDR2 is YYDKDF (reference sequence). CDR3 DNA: TGTGCCACCAGCCCCGAAGGGGGCTCCTACAATGAGCAGTTCTTC. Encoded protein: CATSPEGGSYNEQFF.

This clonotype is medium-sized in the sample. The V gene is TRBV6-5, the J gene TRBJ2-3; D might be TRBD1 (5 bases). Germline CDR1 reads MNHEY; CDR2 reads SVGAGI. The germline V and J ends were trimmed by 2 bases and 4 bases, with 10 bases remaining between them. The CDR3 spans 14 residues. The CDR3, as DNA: TGTGCCAGCAGTTACGGAGAAGGGGCAGATACGCAGTATTTT. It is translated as CASSYGEGADTQYF.

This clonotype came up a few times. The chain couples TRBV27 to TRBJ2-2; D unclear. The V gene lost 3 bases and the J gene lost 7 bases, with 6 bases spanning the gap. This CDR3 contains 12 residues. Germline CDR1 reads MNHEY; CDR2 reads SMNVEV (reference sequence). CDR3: CASSFGLGELFF. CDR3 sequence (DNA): TGTGCCAGCAGTTTCGGTCTCGGGGAGCTGTTTTTT.

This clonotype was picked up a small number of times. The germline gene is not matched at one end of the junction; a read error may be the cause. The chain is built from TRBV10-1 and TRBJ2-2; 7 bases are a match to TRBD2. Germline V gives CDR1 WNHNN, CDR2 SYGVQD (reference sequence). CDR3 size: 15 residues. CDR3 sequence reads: CASSKAGERAGKLFF. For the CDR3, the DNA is TGCGCTAGCAGCAAGGCGGGGGAACGGGCCGGGAAGCTGTTTTTT.

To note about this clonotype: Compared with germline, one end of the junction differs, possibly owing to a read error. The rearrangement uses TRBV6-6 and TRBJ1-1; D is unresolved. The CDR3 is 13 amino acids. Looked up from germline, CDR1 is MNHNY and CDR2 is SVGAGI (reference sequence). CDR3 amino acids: CASLRAGNTETLF. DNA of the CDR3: TGTGCCAGCCTGAGGGCAGGCAACACTGAAACTCTCTTT.

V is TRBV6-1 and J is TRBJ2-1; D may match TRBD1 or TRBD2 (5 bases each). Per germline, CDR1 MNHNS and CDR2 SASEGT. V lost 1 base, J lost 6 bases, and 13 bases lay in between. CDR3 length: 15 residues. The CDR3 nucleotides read TGTGCCAGCAGTGAAGTGGAGGCAGGGAGCAATGAGCAGTTCTTC. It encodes CASSEVEAGSNEQFF.

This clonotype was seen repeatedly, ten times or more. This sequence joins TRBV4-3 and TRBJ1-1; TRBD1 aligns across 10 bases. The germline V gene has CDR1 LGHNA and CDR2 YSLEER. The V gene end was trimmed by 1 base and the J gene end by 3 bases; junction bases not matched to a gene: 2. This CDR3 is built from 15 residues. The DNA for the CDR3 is TGCGCCAGCAGCCAAGGGACAGGGGGTTACACTGAAGCTTTCTTT. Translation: CASSQGTGGYTEAFF.